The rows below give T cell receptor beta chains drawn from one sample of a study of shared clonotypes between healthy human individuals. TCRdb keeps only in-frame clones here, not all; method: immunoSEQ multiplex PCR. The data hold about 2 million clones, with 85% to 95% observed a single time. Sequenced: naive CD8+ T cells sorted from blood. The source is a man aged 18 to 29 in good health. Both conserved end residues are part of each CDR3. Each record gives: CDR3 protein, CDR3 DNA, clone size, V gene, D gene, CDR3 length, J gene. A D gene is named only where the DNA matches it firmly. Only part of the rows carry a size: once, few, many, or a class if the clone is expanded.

CASSDPGQGYEKLFF,TGTGCCAGTAGTGATCCGGGACAGGGTTACGAAAAACTGTTTTTT,.,TRBV19,TRBD1,15,TRBJ1-4
CASSLLTGSYEQYF,TGTGCCAGCAGCCTTCTGACAGGCAGCTACGAGCAGTACTTC,once,TRBV27,.,14,TRBJ2-7
CASSSADTYNEQFF,TGTGCCAGCAGCTCCGCTGACACCTACAATGAGCAGTTCTTC,.,TRBV7-6,.,14,TRBJ2-1
CASSLQGIYEQYF,TGTGCCAGCAGCTTACAGGGTATCTACGAGCAGTACTTC,.,TRBV7-9,.,13,TRBJ2-7
CASSLVGQGAVTGAFF,TGTGCCAGCAGCTTGGTTGGACAGGGGGCGGTCACTGGAGCTTTCTTT,.,TRBV5-6,TRBD1,16,TRBJ1-1
CASSQERGAGYGYTF,TGTGCCAGCAGCCAAGAGAGGGGCGCGGGCTATGGCTACACCTTC,.,TRBV14,.,15,TRBJ1-2
CASSEIASTLDNEQFF,TGTGCCAGCAGTGAAATCGCGTCCACCTTGGACAATGAGCAGTTCTTC,.,TRBV2,.,16,TRBJ2-1
CASSLMGGGGGAFF,TGTGCCAGCAGTTTAATGGGAGGCGGGGGCGGGGCTTTCTTT,.,TRBV27,.,14,TRBJ1-1
CASSPHTEAFF,TGTGCCAGCAGCCCCCACACTGAAGCTTTCTTT,.,TRBV7-6,.,11,TRBJ1-1
CASSGLGADMNTEAFF,TGTGCCAGCAGTGGGCTAGGGGCAGACATGAACACTGAAGCTTTCTTT,once,TRBV6-1,.,16,TRBJ1-1